Shown below are 27 T cell receptor beta chains from a single sample sequenced in a study of T cells in tumors after PD-1 blockade. Profiled with immunoSEQ multiplex PCR; TCRdb holds only in-frame clones, not every one. The sample contains about 12,000 clones, around 68% of which appear only once. Specimen: tumor tissue, collected before anti-PD-1 treatment. These TCRs come from a human donor with cutaneous squamous cell carcinoma.

This clone is termed medium-sized. Additional DNA sequences in this sample encode the identical CDR3. The chain carries TRBV19 and TRBJ2-1, with 8 bases that match TRBD1. This CDR3 has 15 amino acids. The V gene end was trimmed by 3 bases and the J gene end by 1 base; junction bases not matched to a gene: 2. Germline CDR1 is LNHDA and CDR2 is SQIVND (reference sequence). CDR3: CASSIQGASYNEQFF. In DNA, the CDR3 is TGTGCCAGTAGTATTCAGGGGGCTTCCTACAATGAGCAGTTCTTC.

V is TRBV19 and J is TRBJ1-5; 9 bases are shared with TRBD1. This CDR3 is built from 16 residues. The germline V gene has CDR1 LNHDA and CDR2 SQIVND (reference sequence). The trim removed 6 bases at V and 7 bases at J, leaving 13 bases unmatched. The CDR3 nucleotides read TGTGCCAGTAGACCTACCCGGACAGGGGCTGGGCAGCCCCAGCATTTT. It specifies CASRPTRTGAGQPQHF.

The V gene is TRBV18, the J gene TRBJ2-1; TRBD2 matches at 8 bases. Germline V gives CDR1 KGHSH, CDR2 LQKENI. Germline trimming cut 5 bases from V and 4 bases from J; bases unmatched to any gene: 10. CDR3 length equals 16 residues. DNA of the CDR3: TGTGCCAGCTCAACGTCGGGACTAGGGCAGTACAATGAGCAGTTCTTC. Translated, it gives CASSTSGLGQYNEQFF.

This clone was recorded a few times. The rearrangement uses TRBV4-3 and TRBJ1-2; possible D gene TRBD1, 5 bases. The V gene lost 1 base and the J gene lost 1 base, with 10 bases spanning the gap. The CDR3 is 15 residues long. Germline CDR1 LGHNA, CDR2 YSLEER. The CDR3 region is CASSQAGTVNYGYTF. In nucleotides, the CDR3 is TGCGCCAGCAGCCAAGCCGGGACCGTTAACTATGGCTACACCTTC.

The chain is built from TRBV3-1 (or the pseudogene TRBV3-2) and TRBJ2-1; D is perhaps TRBD1 (6 bases). Per the germline V gene, CDR1 is LGHDT and CDR2 is YNNKEL (reference sequence). This CDR3 contains 17 residues. V lost 4 bases and J 8 bases, leaving 24 bases between the germline ends. As DNA, the CDR3 is TGTGCCAGCAGCCCCAGCCGGGACACCTTTTTTGGGGATGAGCAGTTCTTC. Amino acid sequence: CASSPSRDTFFGDEQFF.

The chain employs TRBV5-5 and TRBJ2-7; D call uncertain. Germline V gene lookup returns CDR1 SGHKS and CDR2 YYEKEE (reference sequence). The CDR3 spans 14 residues. V lost 3 bases and J 2 bases, leaving 12 bases between the germline ends. DNA of the CDR3: TGTGCCAGCAGCTCCCCTGATAGGACCTACGAGCAGTACTTC. Protein sequence: CASSSPDRTYEQYF.

The chain combines TRBV10-3 with TRBJ1-1, with D maybe TRBD1 (6 bases). CDR1 is ENHRY and CDR2 is SYGVKD in the germline V gene. V dropped 6 bases and J dropped 7 bases, with 9 bases sitting between them. The CDR3 contains 11 residues. CDR3 DNA: TGTGCCATCAGGGGGGCGAGTGAAGCTTTCTTT. This translates into CAIRGASEAFF.

By share, this clone counts as medium-sized. The chain carries TRBV19 and TRBJ2-3, with D tentatively TRBD1 (6 bases). From germline, CDR1 is LNHDA and CDR2 SQIVND (reference sequence). This CDR3 comprises 13 residues. Trimming cost V 4 bases and J 4 bases, with 9 bases left between them. The CDR3: CASSKGHADTQYF. The CDR3 DNA reads TGTGCCAGTAGTAAGGGACACGCAGATACGCAGTATTTT. The full variable domain, in which reference TRBV19 and TRBJ2-3 provide the parts outside the CDR3, is DGGITQSPKYLFRKEGQNVTLSCEQNLNHDAMYWYRQDPGQGLRLIYYSQIVNDFQKGDIAEGYSVSREKKESFPLTVTSAQKNPTAFYLCASSKGHADTQYFGPGTRLTVL.

This clone has just a few counts. V is TRBV15 and J is TRBJ1-5; D ambiguous. V lost 0 bases to trimming and J lost 7 bases, with 13 bases between them. Germline V gives CDR1 LNHNV, CDR2 YYDKDF (reference sequence). There are 15 residues in the CDR3. The CDR3 loop is CATSRDFGPTQPQHF. In DNA form, the CDR3 reads TGTGCCACCAGCAGAGATTTCGGGCCGACGCAGCCCCAGCATTTT.

V is TRBV7-9 and J is TRBJ2-3; no clear D. This CDR3 contains 17 residues. The V end lost 4 bases, the J end lost 0 bases, and 17 bases lay between the germline ends. CDR1 and CDR2 (germline): SEHNR, FQNEAQ (reference sequence). The chain's CDR3 is CASSSAFGLTSTDTQYF. The DNA for the CDR3 is TGTGCCAGCAGCTCGGCGTTTGGCCTAACTAGCACAGATACGCAGTATTTT.

This clone was counted only a few times. The genes are TRBV27 and TRBJ2-3; TRBD2 agrees at 9 bases. This CDR3 spans 14 amino acids. The junction had 6 bases not matched to a gene; V was cut back by 8 bases and J by 3 bases. Germline V CDR1 and CDR2: MNHEY, SMNVEV (reference sequence). This chain's CDR3 is CASLPGLATDTQYF. The CDR3 coding sequence is TGTGCCAGCCTACCGGGACTAGCTACAGATACGCAGTATTTT.

The chain links TRBV15 to TRBJ2-7; tentative D call: TRBD1 (5 bases). Deletions cut 6 bases from V and 10 bases from J, with 16 bases between. Germline lookup yields CDR1 LNHNV and CDR2 YYDKDF (reference sequence). This CDR3 is 12 amino acids long. The CDR3 region is CATSETGLAQYF. CDR3 nucleotides: TGTGCCACCAGTGAAACAGGCTTAGCTCAGTACTTC.

The rearrangement uses TRBV4-3 and TRBJ2-7; D unclear. CDR1 and CDR2 (germline): LGHNA, YSLEER. Trimming took off 0 bases at V and 6 bases at J, with 15 bases between the two ends. This CDR3 has 15 amino acids. CDR3 region: CASSQDSVFPGEQYF. For the CDR3, the DNA is TGCGCCAGCAGCCAAGATTCAGTGTTCCCTGGCGAGCAGTACTTC.

This clone came up a few times. The chain joins TRBV27 to TRBJ2-3; no firm D call. The germline gives CDR1 MNHEY, CDR2 SMNVEV (reference sequence). The CDR3 consists of 16 residues. V was pared by 5 bases and J by 2 bases, with 17 bases between. CDR3 amino acids: CASSPTFYVFTDTQYF. As DNA, the CDR3 is TGTGCCAGCAGTCCCACTTTCTACGTCTTCACAGATACGCAGTATTTT.

The chain is built from TRBV5-6 and TRBJ1-2; 10 positions agree with TRBD1. With V trimmed by 5 bases and J by 3 bases, 7 bases remained unmatched. The germline CDR1 and CDR2 sequences are SGHDT and YYEEEE. This CDR3 spans 15 amino acids. CDR3 sequence (DNA): TGTGCCAGCAGTACCGGGACAGGGGTTCACTATGGCTACACCTTC. It specifies CASSTGTGVHYGYTF. Complete variable domain (other parts from reference TRBV5-6 and TRBJ1-2): DAGVTQSPTHLIKTRGQQVTLRCSPKSGHDTVSWYQQALGQGPQFIFQYYEEEERQRGNFPDRFSGHQFPNYSSELNVNALLLGDSALYLCASSTGTGVHYGYTFGSGTRLTVV.

V is TRBV28 and J is TRBJ2-7; maybe TRBD2 (6 bases). Germline assignment: CDR1 MDHEN and CDR2 SYDVKM. The CDR3 covers 13 residues. Trimming shortened V by 5 bases and J by 3 bases, and 11 bases separated the two germline ends. The CDR3 DNA is TGTGCCAGCAGTCTGGAGACTAGCTACGAGCAGTACTTC. Translation: CASSLETSYEQYF.

V usage is TRBV10-3 and J usage is TRBJ2-5, with 8 bases identical to TRBD1. In germline, CDR1 is ENHRY, CDR2 SYGVKD. The CDR3 is made up of 17 amino acids. V dropped 2 bases and J dropped 5; count of bases not matched to a gene: 13. Here the CDR3 DNA reads TGTGCCATCAGTGAGGGGACAGGAGCCCCGGAGCTGGAGACCCAGTACTTC. It encodes CAISEGTGAPELETQYF.

The chain couples TRBV12-3 or TRBV12-4 to TRBJ2-7; D may correspond to TRBD1 or TRBD2 (5 bases each). Trimming removed 6 bases at V and 3 bases at J, with 12 bases between. The CDR3 is 13 residues long. Written as DNA, the CDR3 is TGTGCCAGCAGCCCCGGGACCTACTACGAGCAGTACTTC. Encoded protein: CASSPGTYYEQYF.

The chain employs TRBV9 and TRBJ2-1; D not certain. The germline V gene encodes CDR1 SGDLS and CDR2 YYNGEE. V was shortened by 3 bases and J by 9 bases, with 16 bases between the two germline ends. The CDR3 sequence is 14 residues long. This CDR3 reads CASSGRALAVEQFF. The CDR3 nucleotides read TGTGCCAGCAGCGGCCGGGCCCTGGCGGTTGAGCAGTTCTTC.

V is TRBV9 and J is TRBJ1-3; no definite D call. Germline CDR1 reads SGDLS; CDR2 reads YYNGEE. With 2 bases removed from V and 4 bases from J, the gap between germline ends came to 7 bases. This CDR3 region has 13 residues. CDR3 sequence (DNA): TGTGCCAGCAGCGTTCGGGTGGGAAACACCATATATTTT. Encoded protein: CASSVRVGNTIYF.

The V gene is TRBV28, the J gene TRBJ1-5, with 7 bases identical to TRBD1. The CDR3 extends over 15 amino acids. CDR1 is MDHEN, CDR2 SYDVKM, per germline. J was trimmed by 2 bases and V by 6 bases; bases with no gene match: 7. The CDR3 DNA follows: TGTGCCAGCAGGGGGGACAGCCTAGGCAATCAGCCCCAGCATTTT. Its protein is CASRGDSLGNQPQHF.

This clone was seen a few times. V usage is TRBV28 and J usage is TRBJ2-7; 7 bases line up with TRBD2. Germline V gene sequence: CDR1 MDHEN, CDR2 SYDVKM. The ends lost 7 bases at V and 5 bases at J; junction bases unmatched: 11. The CDR3 contains 14 residues. The CDR3 DNA is TGTGCCAGCACCGACCGTTGGGCGGGAGACGAGCAGTACTTC. Amino acid sequence: CASTDRWAGDEQYF.

This clone came up a few times. This chain uses TRBV6-5 with TRBJ1-1; D remains ambiguous. Trimming removed 6 bases at V and 1 base at J, with 9 bases between. The CDR3 spans 13 residues. Germline CDR1 is MNHEY and CDR2 is SVGAGI. The CDR3 coding sequence is TGTGCCAGCAGACCAGTTTCGAACACTGAAGCTTTCTTT. Translating it yields CASRPVSNTEAFF.

V is TRBV18 and J is TRBJ1-5, with unresolved D. V was clipped by 2 bases and J by 2 bases, with 13 bases between them. The CDR3 is made up of 16 amino acids. Germline V gene lookup returns CDR1 KGHSH and CDR2 LQKENI. This CDR3 is CASSPTLSGGNQPQHF. In nucleotides, the CDR3 is TGTGCCAGCTCACCAACATTGTCGGGCGGCAATCAGCCCCAGCATTTT.

The CDR3 is CSVGAATNEKLFF. The CDR3 region has the DNA TGCAGCGTTGGAGCTGCAACTAATGAAAAACTGTTTTTT. This sequence joins TRBV29-1 and TRBJ1-4; D not certain. Deletions cut 4 bases from V and 0 bases from J, with 6 bases between. The V gene's germline CDR1 is SQVTM and CDR2 ANQGSEA. The length of the CDR3 is 13 residues. Using reference TRBV29-1 and TRBJ1-4 for the parts outside the CDR3, the full variable domain is SAVISQKPSRDICQRGTSLTIQCQVDSQVTMMFWYRQQPGQSLTLIATANQGSEATYESGFVIDKFPISRPNLTFSTLTVSNMSPEDSSIYLCSVGAATNEKLFFGSGTQLSVL.

The J gene is TRBJ1-5, the V gene TRBV28; 9 nucleotides match TRBD1. Germline V gene data show CDR1 as MDHEN and CDR2 as SYDVKM. This CDR3 has 16 amino acids. V was clipped by 5 bases and J by 0 bases; unmatched bases: 5. CDR3 sequence (DNA): TGTGCCAGCAGTGCCGGGACAGGGTATAGCAATCAGCCCCAGCATTTT. Translation gives CASSAGTGYSNQPQHF.

The chain has TRBV11-3 and TRBJ1-2; 7 bases agree with TRBD1. CDR1 is SGHNT and CDR2 is YENEEA in the germline V gene. J was trimmed by 4 bases and V by 5 bases; bases with no gene match: 10. This CDR3 has 15 amino acids. The CDR3 here is CASSPLPGQIYGYTF. Written as DNA, the CDR3 is TGTGCCAGCAGCCCCTTGCCGGGACAGATCTATGGCTACACCTTC.